These 20 T cell receptor beta chains were sequenced from one sample in a study of T-cell memory formation after mild COVID-19. TCRdb reprocessed the 5' RACE reads via MiXCR and lists one record per CDR3 protein. The sample includes just over 300,000 distinct CDR3 sequences, 15% to 20% of them seen just once. Sequenced sample: PBMCs or a T cell subset sorted from them (not recorded which). The receptor set was obtained from a man between 18 and 29 years old who had mild COVID-19 (a few samples of this study predate the infection). Cell type and time point are not known.

The genes are TRBV7-2 and TRBJ1-4, with a tentative D call TRBD1 (6 bases). The CDR3 runs to 15 residues. V lost 3 bases and J 7 bases, leaving 15 bases between the germline ends. Germline CDR1 SGHTA, CDR2 FQGNSA. The CDR3 region has the DNA TGTGCCAGCAGCTTTTCCAGGGGAGTTGCTGAAAAACTGTTTTTT. Translating it yields CASSFSRGVAEKLFF. Full variable domain (remainder filled in from reference TRBV7-2 and TRBJ1-4): GAGVSQSPSNKVTEKGKDVELRCDPISGHTALYWYRQSLGQGLEFLIYFQGNSAPDKSGLPSDRFSAERTGGSVSTLTIQRTQQEDSAVYLCASSFSRGVAEKLFFGSGTQLSVL.

The CDR3 spells CASSPTVDTQYF. CDR3 DNA: TGTGCCAGCAGTCCTACGGTGGATACGCAGTATTTT. The V gene is TRBV6-2 or TRBV6-3, the J gene TRBJ2-3; D gene unclear. This CDR3 spans 12 amino acids. From germline, CDR1 is MNHEY and CDR2 SVGEGT. V was cut by 5 bases and J by 6 bases, with 9 bases left in between.

The J gene is TRBJ2-2, the V gene TRBV7-2, with D tentatively TRBD1 (6 bases). The CDR3 totals 13 residues. V dropped 5 bases and J dropped 7 bases, with 11 bases sitting between them. Germline V gene data show CDR1 as SGHTA and CDR2 as FQGNSA. DNA of the CDR3: TGTGCCAGCAGCCTCCTGGACAGCGGGGAGCTGTTTTTT. This translates into CASSLLDSGELFF. Together with reference TRBV7-2 and TRBJ2-2, the CDR3 gives the full variable domain: GAGVSQSPSNKVTEKGKDVELRCDPISGHTALYWYRQSLGQGLEFLIYFQGNSAPDKSGLPSDRFSAERTGGSVSTLTIQRTQQEDSAVYLCASSLLDSGELFFGEGSRLTVL.

This clonotype has only a few counts. The rearrangement links TRBV6-1 to TRBJ2-7; 7 bases fit TRBD1. The length of the CDR3 is 12 residues. With V trimmed by 4 bases and J by 5 bases, 2 bases remained unmatched. Germline V gene data show CDR1 as MNHNS and CDR2 as SASEGT. CDR3 region: CASSATGNEQYV. The CDR3 DNA reads as TGTGCCAGCAGTGCGACAGGGAACGAGCAGTACGTC.

The J gene is TRBJ1-5, the V gene TRBV4-2, with 7 bases aligning to TRBD1. CDR1 and CDR2 (germline): LGHNA, YNFKEQ. The CDR3 extends over 14 amino acids. The V gene end was trimmed by 0 bases and the J gene end by 5 bases; junction bases not matched to a gene: 1. DNA for the CDR3: TGTGCCAGCAGCCAAGAGACAGGGCATCAGCCCCAGCATTTT. It encodes CASSQETGHQPQHF.

This clonotype turned up a few times. The rearrangement joins TRBV4-3 to TRBJ1-2; the D gene is possibly TRBD1 (5 bases). Germline lookup yields CDR1 LGHNA and CDR2 YSLEER. CDR3 size: 14 residues. Trimming removed 3 bases from V and 2 bases from J, with 10 bases in between. The CDR3 nucleotides read TGCGCCAGCAGCCATCAGGGAACCAACTATGGCTACACCTTC. Translated, it gives CASSHQGTNYGYTF.

The chain recombines TRBV6-1 with TRBJ1-2, with a possible D match to TRBD1 (6 bases). There are 16 residues in the CDR3. The V end was cut by 0 bases, the J end by 6 bases, with 17 bases between. Germline-derived CDR1 and CDR2 are MNHNS and SASEGT. Here the CDR3 reads CASSEAVQGWSDGYTF. DNA for the CDR3: TGTGCCAGCAGTGAAGCGGTACAGGGCTGGTCCGATGGCTACACCTTC.

CDR3 sequence (DNA): TGCAGCGATCAGGGGGCTTTGGCGACTAACTATGGCTACACCTTC. Amino acid sequence: CSDQGALATNYGYTF. The chain combines TRBV29-1 with TRBJ1-2; 8 nucleotides agree with TRBD1. Germline CDR1 is SQVTM and CDR2 is ANQGSEA. The V and J ends lost 7 bases and 0 bases, in that order; junction bases with no gene match: 10. This CDR3 comprises 15 residues.

This clonotype was seen a few times. The rearrangement links TRBV29-1 to TRBJ1-2; a possible D gene is TRBD1 (5 bases). Between the trimmed V and J ends, which lost 7 bases and 1 base, there was a span of 13 bases. Germline V gives CDR1 SQVTM, CDR2 ANQGSEA. The CDR3 has 13 residues. The CDR3 sequence: CSGRDGYNYGYTF. DNA of the CDR3: TGCAGCGGCAGGGACGGTTATAACTATGGCTACACCTTC.

The V call is TRBV11-2, the J call TRBJ1-4; 8 bases fit TRBD1. The V gene end was trimmed by 3 bases and the J gene end by 6 bases; junction bases not matched to a gene: 3. This CDR3 comprises 14 residues. CDR1 and CDR2 (germline): SGHAT, FQNNGV. CDR3 sequence reads: CASSFGQGDEKLFF. For the CDR3, the DNA is TGTGCCAGCAGCTTTGGACAGGGAGATGAAAAACTGTTTTTT.

This clonotype has ten or more counts. V is TRBV7-2 and J is TRBJ2-7; TRBD1 matches 9 bases. The germline V gene encodes CDR1 SGHTA and CDR2 FQGNSA. CDR3 length equals 14 residues. Trimming cost V 5 bases and J 3 bases; bases outside gene matches: 5. In DNA, the CDR3 is TGTGCCAGCAGCCGGGACAGGGCAGGCTACGAGCAGTACTTC. It codes for CASSRDRAGYEQYF.

This clonotype has just a few counts. The J gene is TRBJ1-1, the V gene TRBV5-6, with 9 bases identical to TRBD1. Germline V lookup: CDR1 SGHDT, CDR2 YYEEEE. The CDR3 extends over 15 amino acids. V shed 5 bases, J shed 4 bases, and the junction held 9 bases outside the gene matches. The CDR3 nucleotides are TGTGCCAGCAGAAACGGGAGGGGACAGGGCACTGAAGCTTTCTTT. Translation: CASRNGRGQGTEAFF.

This clonotype has just a few counts. The rearrangement joins TRBV11-2 to TRBJ2-5, with a possible D match to TRBD2 (5 bases). Germline lookup yields CDR1 SGHAT and CDR2 FQNNGV. The ends were cut back, 1 base at V and 7 bases at J, with 10 bases in the middle. The CDR3 covers 13 residues. The CDR3 nucleotides are TGTGCCAGCAGCTTAGTCGGGGTGGGGACCCAGTACTTC. Its translation: CASSLVGVGTQYF.

This clonotype came up a few times. V gene TRBV12-3 or TRBV12-4 combines with J gene TRBJ2-1; weak D call: TRBD2 (7 bases). Between the trimmed V and J ends, which lost 6 bases and 2 bases, there was a span of 11 bases. The CDR3 loop spans 14 amino acids. The DNA of the CDR3 is TGTGCCAGCAGCCTCGGGGGGCCCTACAATGAGCAGTTCTTC. It encodes CASSLGGPYNEQFF.

V gene TRBV5-5 combines with J gene TRBJ1-5; tentative D call: TRBD1 (5 bases). The CDR3 is 14 residues long. Trimming removed 3 bases from V and 5 bases from J, with 12 bases in between. CDR1 and CDR2 (germline): SGHKS, YYEKEE (reference sequence). CDR3 sequence (DNA): TGTGCCAGCAGCTCCGGGGCCCTCGATCAGCCCCAGCATTTT. Translating gives CASSSGALDQPQHF. Complete variable domain (other parts from reference TRBV5-5 and TRBJ1-5): DAGVTQSPTHLIKTRGQQVTLRCSPISGHKSVSWYQQVLGQGPQFIFQYYEKEERGRGNFPDRFSARQFPNYSSELNVNALLLGDSALYLCASSSGALDQPQHFGDGTRLSIL.

This chain uses TRBV28 with TRBJ1-4; tentatively, D is TRBD1 (5 bases). The germline CDR1 and CDR2 sequences are MDHEN and SYDVKM. Trimming removed 6 bases at V and 7 bases at J, with 18 bases between. This CDR3 is built from 15 residues. The CDR3 here is CASSRAGGAGEKLFF. The CDR3 DNA reads as TGTGCCAGCAGCCGGGCGGGGGGAGCCGGTGAAAAACTGTTTTTT.

The J gene is TRBJ1-4, the V gene TRBV5-1; 7 bases map to TRBD1. Germline CDR1 is SGHRS and CDR2 is YFSETQ. With V trimmed by 1 base and J by 8 bases, 5 bases remained unmatched. This CDR3 is built from 14 residues. CDR3 loop: CASSLLQGNEKLFF. CDR3 sequence (DNA): TGCGCCAGCAGCTTGTTACAGGGGAACGAAAAACTGTTTTTT.

This clonotype was seen more than once but under ten times. This rearrangement joins TRBV5-6 to TRBJ2-3; maybe TRBD2 (6 bases). V was clipped by 4 bases and J by 0 bases, with 15 bases between them. CDR1 and CDR2 (germline): SGHDT, YYEEEE. This CDR3 is 16 amino acids long. CDR3 amino acids: CASSPDYSRSTDTQYF. CDR3 sequence (DNA): TGTGCCAGCAGCCCGGACTATTCTCGTAGCACAGATACGCAGTATTTT.

This clonotype was picked up a small number of times. The chain recombines TRBV7-2 with TRBJ2-3; TRBD2 might be the D (6 bases). Germline V gene sequence: CDR1 SGHTA, CDR2 FQGNSA. The CDR3 is made up of 15 amino acids. Trimming cost V 0 bases and J 2 bases, with 9 bases left between them. In DNA, the CDR3 is TGTGCCAGCAGCTTAGCGGGGGGAATCACAGATACGCAGTATTTT. Translating it yields CASSLAGGITDTQYF.

This clonotype has only a few counts. The rearrangement uses TRBV5-1 and TRBJ2-6, with D maybe TRBD1 (6 bases). V dropped 2 bases and J dropped 1 base, with 7 bases sitting between them. The CDR3 runs to 15 residues. Looked up from germline, CDR1 is SGHRS and CDR2 is YFSETQ. The CDR3 spells CASSLDRSGANVLTF. The CDR3 coding sequence is TGCGCCAGCAGCTTAGACAGGTCTGGGGCCAACGTCCTGACTTTC.